This is a list of T cell receptor beta chains from one sample in a study of shared clonotypes between healthy human individuals. Repertoires were generated with immunoSEQ multiplex PCR, while TCRdb's copy carries only in-frame clones and drops some. Of 400,000 to 500,000 clones listed, 76% are singletons. The sequencing input was PBMCs. The receptors derive from a woman between 40 and 50 years old in good health. Some clones in this sample may be carry-over from other donors' samples. CDR3s include the opening cysteine and the closing phenylalanine or tryptophan. The order of the fields is V gene, clone size, D gene, J gene, CDR3 protein, CDR3 DNA. A D gene is named only where the DNA matches it firmly. The size field is filled for only some rows; it gives once, few, many or a size class.

V gene: TRBV5-1
clone size: -
D gene: TRBD1
J gene: TRBJ2-1
CDR3 protein: CASSSRPGQGLGNEQFF
CDR3 DNA: TGCGCCAGCAGCTCCCGCCCCGGACAGGGGCTGGGGAATGAGCAGTTCTTC

V gene: TRBV4-3
clone size: -
D gene: -
J gene: TRBJ1-5
CDR3 protein: CASSHSGAANQPQHF
CDR3 DNA: TGCGCCAGCAGCCATTCGGGGGCGGCGAATCAGCCCCAGCATTTT

V gene: TRBV29-1
clone size: -
D gene: TRBD2
J gene: TRBJ2-1
CDR3 protein: CSVETGLAANNEQFF
CDR3 DNA: TGCAGCGTTGAAACCGGACTAGCGGCGAACAATGAGCAGTTCTTC

V gene: TRBV10-1
clone size: -
D gene: -
J gene: TRBJ2-7
CDR3 protein: CASSEADSYEQYF
CDR3 DNA: TGCGCCAGCAGTGAGGCGGATTCCTACGAGCAGTACTTC

V gene: TRBV5-1
clone size: once
D gene: TRBD1
J gene: TRBJ1-4
CDR3 protein: CASSLEGAGGEKLFF
CDR3 DNA: TGCGCCAGCAGCTTGGAGGGGGCCGGTGGTGAAAAACTGTTTTTT

V gene: TRBV29-1
clone size: -
D gene: -
J gene: TRBJ1-5
CDR3 protein: CSVIWASNQPQHF
CDR3 DNA: TGCAGCGTGATTTGGGCGAGCAATCAGCCCCAGCATTTT

V gene: TRBV6-7
clone size: -
D gene: TRBD1
J gene: TRBJ2-7
CDR3 protein: CASSRPPGQGEQYF
CDR3 DNA: TGTGCCAGCAGTCGTCCTCCGGGACAGGGCGAGCAGTACTTC

V gene: TRBV6-1
clone size: -
D gene: -
J gene: TRBJ2-2
CDR3 protein: CASSALSYSGELFF
CDR3 DNA: TGTGCCAGCAGTGCATTGAGTTATTCGGGGGAGCTGTTTTTT

V gene: TRBV5-6
clone size: -
D gene: -
J gene: TRBJ2-3
CDR3 protein: CASSLRDTQYF
CDR3 DNA: TGTGCCAGCAGCTTGAGAGATACGCAGTATTTT

V gene: TRBV5-1
clone size: -
D gene: -
J gene: TRBJ2-3
CDR3 protein: CASRTRSPGDTQYF
CDR3 DNA: TGCGCCAGCCGGACCAGATCGCCTGGCGATACGCAGTATTTT

V gene: TRBV4-1
clone size: -
D gene: TRBD2
J gene: TRBJ2-7
CDR3 protein: CASSQGRTSGSYEQYF
CDR3 DNA: TGCGCCAGCAGCCAGGGGAGGACTAGCGGGAGCTACGAGCAGTACTTC

V gene: TRBV18
clone size: -
D gene: -
J gene: TRBJ1-1
CDR3 protein: CASSPTLSFF
CDR3 DNA: TGTGCCAGCTCACCGACGTTGTCTTTCTTT

V gene: TRBV7-9
clone size: -
D gene: -
J gene: TRBJ1-1
CDR3 protein: CASTYSGNTEAFF
CDR3 DNA: TGTGCCAGCACCTATTCGGGGAACACTGAAGCTTTCTTT

V gene: TRBV6-1
clone size: -
D gene: TRBD2
J gene: TRBJ2-5
CDR3 protein: CASSEAAGGYQETQYF
CDR3 DNA: TGTGCCAGCAGTGAAGCGGCGGGAGGGTACCAAGAGACCCAGTACTTC

V gene: TRBV7-9
clone size: once
D gene: TRBD1
J gene: TRBJ1-1
CDR3 protein: CASSGQGDTEAFF
CDR3 DNA: TGTGCCAGCAGCGGACAGGGAGACACTGAAGCTTTCTTT

V gene: TRBV7-8
clone size: -
D gene: -
J gene: TRBJ2-3
CDR3 protein: CASSLPREDTQYF
CDR3 DNA: TGTGCCAGCAGCTTGCCTCGAGAGGATACGCAGTATTTT

V gene: TRBV6-9
clone size: -
D gene: -
J gene: TRBJ2-2
CDR3 protein: CASSRTGESGELFF
CDR3 DNA: TGTGCCAGCAGTCGAACGGGGGAATCCGGGGAGCTGTTTTTT

V gene: TRBV7-2
clone size: -
D gene: TRBD1
J gene: TRBJ1-2
CDR3 protein: CASSLDAPLDRAQGYTF
CDR3 DNA: TGTGCCAGCAGCTTAGATGCTCCCTTGGACAGGGCACAGGGCTACACCTTC

V gene: TRBV21-1
clone size: -
D gene: -
J gene: TRBJ1-5
CDR3 protein: CASSRTGGLDQPQHF
CDR3 DNA: TGTGCCAGCAGCCGGACAGGGGGCTTGGATCAGCCCCAGCATTTT

V gene: TRBV9
clone size: -
D gene: TRBD2
J gene: TRBJ2-7
CDR3 protein: CASSVGGGRPYEQYF
CDR3 DNA: TGTGCCAGCAGCGTAGGTGGCGGGAGGCCCTACGAGCAGTACTTC

V gene: TRBV7-3
clone size: -
D gene: TRBD2
J gene: TRBJ2-3
CDR3 protein: CASSPRLAGAPDTQYF
CDR3 DNA: TGTGCCAGCAGCCCTCGACTAGCGGGAGCGCCAGATACGCAGTATTTT

V gene: TRBV7-9
clone size: few
D gene: -
J gene: TRBJ1-5
CDR3 protein: CASSLAEVNQPQHF
CDR3 DNA: TGTGCCAGCAGCTTGGCAGAAGTCAATCAGCCCCAGCATTTT

V gene: TRBV23-1
clone size: -
D gene: -
J gene: TRBJ1-5
CDR3 protein: CASSHRFSITAQPQHF
CDR3 DNA: TGCGCCAGCAGTCATCGTTTCTCAATTACCGCTCAGCCCCAGCATTTT

V gene: TRBV28
clone size: -
D gene: TRBD1
J gene: TRBJ1-1
CDR3 protein: CASTQPAGGGQAFF
CDR3 DNA: TGTGCCAGCACCCAACCCGCAGGGGGCGGCCAAGCTTTCTTT

V gene: TRBV29-1
clone size: few
D gene: -
J gene: TRBJ1-1
CDR3 protein: CSVEGPAMGVAEAFF
CDR3 DNA: TGCAGCGTTGAAGGACCCGCGATGGGGGTGGCTGAAGCTTTCTTT

V gene: TRBV6-1
clone size: -
D gene: -
J gene: TRBJ2-2
CDR3 protein: CASSAAFAGGAGELFF
CDR3 DNA: -

V gene: TRBV4-3
clone size: -
D gene: TRBD2
J gene: TRBJ2-3
CDR3 protein: CASSHNLAGGTDTQYF
CDR3 DNA: TGCGCCAGCAGCCACAACCTAGCGGGAGGGACAGATACGCAGTATTTT

V gene: TRBV29-1
clone size: few
D gene: TRBD1
J gene: TRBJ2-7
CDR3 protein: CSAGTGRGFEQYF
CDR3 DNA: TGCAGCGCTGGCACGGGCAGGGGGTTCGAGCAGTACTTC

V gene: TRBV5-1
clone size: -
D gene: -
J gene: TRBJ1-1
CDR3 protein: CASSPPSTGYTEAFF
CDR3 DNA: TGCGCCAGCAGCCCGCCCTCGACAGGCTACACTGAAGCTTTCTTT

V gene: TRBV28
clone size: -
D gene: -
J gene: TRBJ1-5
CDR3 protein: CASSLGTHVGNQPQHF
CDR3 DNA: TGTGCCAGCAGTTTAGGGACCCACGTGGGCAATCAGCCCCAGCATTTT

V gene: TRBV6-4
clone size: few
D gene: TRBD2
J gene: TRBJ2-1
CDR3 protein: CASSVLAGAVYNEQFF
CDR3 DNA: TGTGCCAGCAGTGTCTTAGCGGGAGCAGTCTACAATGAGCAGTTCTTC

V gene: TRBV28
clone size: -
D gene: TRBD2
J gene: TRBJ2-1
CDR3 protein: CASSFQRGVQFF
CDR3 DNA: TGTGCCAGCAGTTTCCAGCGGGGGGTTCAGTTCTTC

V gene: TRBV11-3
clone size: few
D gene: -
J gene: TRBJ2-2
CDR3 protein: CASSFGTTARGELFF
CDR3 DNA: TGTGCAAGCAGCTTCGGGACCACTGCTAGGGGGGAGCTGTTTTTT

V gene: TRBV28
clone size: -
D gene: TRBD2
J gene: TRBJ2-7
CDR3 protein: CASHSGRSYEQYF
CDR3 DNA: TGTGCCAGCCATAGCGGGAGGAGCTACGAGCAGTACTTC

V gene: TRBV21-1
clone size: few
D gene: -
J gene: TRBJ1-5
CDR3 protein: CASSRQGLFSNQPQHF
CDR3 DNA: TGTGCCAGCAGCAGACAGGGGTTGTTTAGCAATCAGCCCCAGCATTTT

V gene: TRBV5-1
clone size: -
D gene: TRBD1
J gene: TRBJ1-2
CDR3 protein: CASSLAVGGQGRLGYTF
CDR3 DNA: TGCGCCAGCAGCTTGGCAGTCGGTGGACAGGGAAGACTGGGCTACACCTTC

V gene: TRBV7-9
clone size: -
D gene: -
J gene: TRBJ2-7
CDR3 protein: CASSLDYSGSSYEQYF
CDR3 DNA: TGTGCCAGCAGCTTAGATTATAGCGGAAGCTCCTACGAGCAGTACTTC

V gene: TRBV7-9
clone size: -
D gene: -
J gene: TRBJ2-1
CDR3 protein: CASSLAYEQFF
CDR3 DNA: TGTGCCAGCAGCCTAGCGTATGAGCAGTTCTTC

V gene: TRBV29-1
clone size: few
D gene: -
J gene: TRBJ1-5
CDR3 protein: CSASVGGYSNQPQHF
CDR3 DNA: TGCAGCGCTAGTGTCGGGGGTTATAGCAATCAGCCCCAGCATTTT

V gene: TRBV25-1
clone size: -
D gene: -
J gene: TRBJ2-7
CDR3 protein: CASTQGGPYEQYF
CDR3 DNA: TGTGCCAGCACGCAAGGTGGGCCCTACGAGCAGTACTTC